The 8 T cell receptor beta chains presented below share a single source sample, sequenced in a study of CD8 T cells in ankylosing spondylitis. Findings and caveats of the study: Within ankylosing spondylitis blood, a TCR beta motif made up of under 10 highly homologous variants appeared to be characteristic.

These TCRs are of unknown antigen specificity. MiXCR, run by TCRdb on the 5' RACE reads, gives a single entry per CDR3 protein. Of under 450,000 distinct CDR3 sequences in the sample, roughly 17% were seen once. The source material was blood, either unsorted or a sorted T cell fraction (not recorded which). The receptors derive from a male donor with ankylosing spondylitis.

The chain recombines TRBV7-3 with TRBJ2-3; a possible D gene is TRBD1 (5 bases). The V gene lost 5 bases and the J gene lost 2 bases, with 11 bases spanning the gap. The CDR3 totals 14 residues. Germline V gene data show CDR1 as SGHTA and CDR2 as FQGTGA. The CDR3 sequence is CASSPRGYTDTQYF. The CDR3 DNA sequence: TGTGCCAGCAGCCCAAGGGGCTACACAGATACGCAGTATTTT.

The chain recombines TRBV27 with TRBJ2-1; TRBD1 is a possible D gene (6 bases). Between the trimmed V and J ends, which lost 7 bases and 6 bases, there was a span of 19 bases. This CDR3 has 15 amino acids. Germline lookup yields CDR1 MNHEY and CDR2 SMNVEV (reference sequence). CDR3 sequence reads: CASTLTGSPRNEQFF. The CDR3 DNA sequence: TGTGCCAGCACCCTAACAGGGTCCCCCCGCAATGAGCAGTTCTTC.

The chain has TRBV4-1 and TRBJ1-1; D is unclear. This CDR3 has 16 residues. CDR1 is MGHRA, CDR2 YSYEKL, per germline. V was clipped by 1 base and J by 6 bases, with 18 bases between them. The CDR3 region has the DNA TGCGCCAGCAGCCAAGTCTTGGACTCCAGGACCGCTGAAGCTTTCTTT. Protein product: CASSQVLDSRTAEAFF.

J is TRBJ1-1 and V is TRBV6-5, with D hard to call. The germline CDR1 and CDR2 sequences are MNHEY and SVGAGI. Deletions cut 4 bases from V and 9 bases from J, with 18 bases between. There are 14 residues in the CDR3. CDR3 sequence: CASSSGIPVGKAFF. The CDR3 DNA is TGTGCCAGCAGTTCCGGGATCCCCGTCGGAAAAGCTTTCTTT.

This clonotype was seen a few times. This chain joins TRBV20-1 and TRBJ2-5, with 7 bases fitting TRBD1. The CDR3 contains 14 residues. Per germline, CDR1 DFQATT and CDR2 SNEGSKA (reference sequence). The trim removed 3 bases at V and 4 bases at J, leaving 8 bases unmatched. CDR3 loop: CSASPSSGGETQYF. CDR3 DNA sequence: TGCAGTGCTAGTCCTTCCTCAGGGGGAGAGACCCAGTACTTC.

The gene calls are TRBV14 and TRBJ2-5; TRBD1 aligns across 10 bases. This CDR3 spans 13 amino acids. With 6 bases clipped from V and 5 bases from J, the junction kept 3 bases outside the gene matches. From germline, CDR1 is SGHDN and CDR2 FVKESK. The CDR3 DNA follows: TGTGCCAGCAGGCGACAGGGGGCCGAGACCCAGTACTTC. Protein product: CASRRQGAETQYF.

The rearrangement links TRBV7-2 to TRBJ1-1, with D tentatively TRBD1 (5 bases). CDR1 SGHTA and CDR2 FQGNSA come from the germline V gene. The CDR3 runs 14 residues. The V gene lost 5 bases and the J gene lost 3 bases, with 13 bases spanning the gap. The CDR3 region is CASSAPGLDTEAFF. The DNA of the CDR3 is TGTGCCAGCAGCGCACCGGGACTCGACACTGAAGCTTTCTTT.

This clonotype was found a few times. The gene calls are TRBV18 and TRBJ2-6; D is perhaps TRBD1 (6 bases). The CDR3 has 20 amino acids. V lost 3 bases and J lost 2, with 23 bases in between. CDR1 and CDR2 (germline): KGHSH, LQKENI. The CDR3 spells CASSPKDQGHASPGANVLTF. The DNA for the CDR3 is TGTGCCAGCTCACCTAAGGATCAGGGACACGCTTCCCCTGGGGCCAACGTCCTGACTTTC.